Listed below are T cell receptor beta chains from one sample, sequenced in a study of cytomegalovirus exposure and HLA in healthy donors. Sequencing used immunoSEQ multiplex PCR; TCRdb keeps in-frame clones, though not all of them. The data show more than 100,000 clones, with 85% to 90% seen just once and roughly 1.4% held by the top ten. The sequenced sample consisted of PBMCs. Receptor source: a man aged 25-45 years in good health and CMV-seronegative. Each CDR3 is given with its conserved first and last residue. D genes are given only for firm matches. For some rows the clone size is stated as once, few or many, or as a class when expanded; others skip it.

clone_size	j_call	v_call	d_call	cdr3_aa	cdr3_nt
.	TRBJ2-5	TRBV19	.	CASSISRDPRGETQYF	TGTGCCAGTAGTATAAGCCGGGACCCGAGGGGGGAGACCCAGTACTTC
.	TRBJ2-7	TRBV11-2	.	CASSLRHSTYEQYF	TGTGCCAGCAGCTTAAGACACTCCACCTACGAGCAGTACTTC
few	TRBJ1-3	TRBV7-6	TRBD1	CASSLRGTGGGNTIYF	TGTGCCAGCAGCTTAAGGGGGACAGGGGGCGGAAACACCATATATTTT
.	TRBJ2-7	TRBV6-1	TRBD2	CASSGLAGSEEQYF	TGTGCCAGCAGTGGACTAGCGGGGTCCGAAGAGCAGTACTTC
.	TRBJ2-7	TRBV30	TRBD2	CAWSPPRGGTSYEQYF	TGTGCCTGGAGTCCCCCCCGGGGAGGGACCTCCTACGAGCAGTACTTC
.	TRBJ1-4	TRBV5-6	.	CASSLAPGLNEKLFF	TGTGCCAGCAGCTTGGCTCCAGGACTTAATGAAAAACTGTTTTTT
.	TRBJ2-5	TRBV7-2	TRBD2	CASSLEGGLVETQYF	TGTGCCAGCAGCTTAGAAGGGGGACTAGTAGAGACCCAGTACTTC
.	TRBJ2-1	TRBV10-1	TRBD2	CASSPPGSGRRDEQFF	TGCGCCAGCAGTCCCCCGGGTAGCGGGAGAAGAGATGAGCAGTTCTTC
.	TRBJ2-1	TRBV6-4	TRBD2	CASSPGLHNEQFF	TGTGCCAGCAGCCCGGGACTACACAATGAGCAGTTCTTC
.	TRBJ1-1	TRBV6-5	.	CASSQGQITPAFF	TGTGCCAGCAGTCAGGGGCAAATCACACCAGCTTTCTTT
.	TRBJ1-3	TRBV29-1	.	CSVERAGTGNTIYF	TGCAGCGTTGAAAGGGCAGGGACTGGAAACACCATATATTTT
.	TRBJ2-1	TRBV15	TRBD2	CATSREGLAGGNEQFF	TGTGCCACCAGCAGAGAAGGACTAGCGGGAGGGAATGAGCAGTTCTTC
.	TRBJ1-5	TRBV9	.	CASSGGSTINQPQHF	TGTGCCAGCAGCGGCGGGAGCACGATCAATCAGCCCCAGCATTTT
.	TRBJ1-6	TRBV2	TRBD1	CASRQLTGAAPLHF	TGTGCCAGCAGGCAACTTACAGGGGCGGCACCCCTCCACTTT
.	TRBJ1-1	TRBV18	.	CASSYNEDTEAFF	TGTGCCAGCTCATACAATGAGGACACTGAAGCTTTCTTT
.	TRBJ1-5	TRBV11-2	TRBD1	CASSSRTGFQPQHF	TGTGCCAGCAGCTCGAGGACAGGGTTTCAGCCCCAGCATTTT
.	TRBJ2-7	TRBV5-1	TRBD2	CASSRTSGPSYEQYF	TGCGCCAGCAGCAGGACTAGCGGGCCCTCCTACGAGCAGTACTTC
.	TRBJ2-5	TRBV5-6	.	CASSFRVQETQYF	TGTGCCAGCAGCTTCAGGGTTCAAGAGACCCAGTACTTC
.	TRBJ2-5	TRBV7-2	TRBD1	CASNRGPGVGKTQYF	TGTGCCAGCAACAGGGGTCCAGGGGTCGGAAAGACCCAGTACTTC
many	TRBJ2-1	TRBV15	.	CATSRGIEGYDEQFF	TGTGCCACCAGCAGAGGAATTGAGGGTTACGATGAGCAGTTCTTC
.	TRBJ2-3	TRBV11-2	.	CASSLIPGTSDTQYF	TGTGCCAGCAGCTTAATACCCGGGACTTCAGATACGCAGTATTTT
.	TRBJ1-4	TRBV7-8	.	CASSAAAGVATNEKLFF	TGTGCCAGCAGCGCGGCCGCGGGAGTTGCAACTAATGAAAAACTGTTTTTT
few	TRBJ1-2	TRBV20-1	.	CSAKIDYGYTF	TGCAGTGCTAAGATAGACTATGGCTACACCTTC
once	TRBJ2-2	TRBV2	.	CASSGGWVTGELFF	TGTGCCAGCAGTGGAGGGTGGGTCACCGGGGAGCTGTTTTTT
.	TRBJ1-1	TRBV7-6	.	CASSAQGNTEAFF	TGTGCCAGCAGCGCGCAGGGTAACACTGAAGCTTTCTTT